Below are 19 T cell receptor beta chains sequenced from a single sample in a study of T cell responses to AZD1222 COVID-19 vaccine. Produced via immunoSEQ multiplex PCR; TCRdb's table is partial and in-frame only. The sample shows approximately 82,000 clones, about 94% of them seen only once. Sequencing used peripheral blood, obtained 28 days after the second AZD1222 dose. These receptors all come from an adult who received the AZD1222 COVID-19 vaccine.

CDR3 in amino acids: CASSAGTSGVDEQFF. DNA for the CDR3: TGTGCCAGCAGTGCCGGGACTAGCGGGGTGGATGAGCAGTTCTTC. The chain carries TRBV7-7 and TRBJ2-1; TRBD2 matches 13 bases. The CDR3 runs 15 residues. V trimming: 6 bases; J trimming: 8 bases; junction bases outside the gene matches: 7. CDR1 SSHAT and CDR2 FNYEAQ come from the germline V gene (reference sequence).

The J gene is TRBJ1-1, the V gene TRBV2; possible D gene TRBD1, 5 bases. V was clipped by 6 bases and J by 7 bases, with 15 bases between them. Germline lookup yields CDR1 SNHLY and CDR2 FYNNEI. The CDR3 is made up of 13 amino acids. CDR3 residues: CASSVWGLGEAFF. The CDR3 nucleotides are TGTGCCAGCAGCGTGTGGGGGTTGGGTGAAGCTTTCTTT.

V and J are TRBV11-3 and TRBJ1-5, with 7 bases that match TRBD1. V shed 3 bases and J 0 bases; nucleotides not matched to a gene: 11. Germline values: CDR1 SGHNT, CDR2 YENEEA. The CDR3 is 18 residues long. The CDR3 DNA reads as TGTGCCAGCAGCTTGTTCAGGGGGACGAAAGTTAGCAATCAGCCCCAGCATTTT. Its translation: CASSLFRGTKVSNQPQHF. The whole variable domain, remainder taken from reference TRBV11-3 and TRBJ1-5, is EAGVVQSPRYKIIEKKQPVAFWCNPISGHNTLYWYLQNLGQGPELLIRYENEEAVDDSQLPKDRFSAERLKGVDSTLKIQPAELGDSAVYLCASSLFRGTKVSNQPQHFGDGTRLSIL.

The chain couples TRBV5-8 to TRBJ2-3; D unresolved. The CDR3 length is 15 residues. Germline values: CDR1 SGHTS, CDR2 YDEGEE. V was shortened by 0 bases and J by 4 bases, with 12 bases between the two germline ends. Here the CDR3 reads CASSLGRTDADTQYF. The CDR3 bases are TGTGCCAGCAGCTTGGGACGTACAGATGCAGATACGCAGTATTTT.

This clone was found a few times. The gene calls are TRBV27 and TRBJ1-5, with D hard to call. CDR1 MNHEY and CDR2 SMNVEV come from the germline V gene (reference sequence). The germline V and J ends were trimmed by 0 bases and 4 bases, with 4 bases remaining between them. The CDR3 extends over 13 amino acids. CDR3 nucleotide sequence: TGTGCCAGCAGTTTATCAGGGAATCAGCCCCAGCATTTT. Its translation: CASSLSGNQPQHF.

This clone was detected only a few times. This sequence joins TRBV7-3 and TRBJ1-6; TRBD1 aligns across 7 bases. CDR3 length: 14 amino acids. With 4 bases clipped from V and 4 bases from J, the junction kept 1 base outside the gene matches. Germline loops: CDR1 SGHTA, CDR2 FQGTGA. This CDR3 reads CASSSTGYNSPLHF. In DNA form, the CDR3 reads TGTGCCAGCAGCTCGACAGGGTATAATTCACCCCTCCACTTT. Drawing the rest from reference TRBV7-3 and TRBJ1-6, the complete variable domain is GAGVSQTPSNKVTEKGKYVELRCDPISGHTALYWYRQSLGQGPEFLIYFQGTGAADDSGLPNDRFFAVRPEGSVSTLKIQRTERGDSAVYLCASSSTGYNSPLHFGNGTRLTVT.

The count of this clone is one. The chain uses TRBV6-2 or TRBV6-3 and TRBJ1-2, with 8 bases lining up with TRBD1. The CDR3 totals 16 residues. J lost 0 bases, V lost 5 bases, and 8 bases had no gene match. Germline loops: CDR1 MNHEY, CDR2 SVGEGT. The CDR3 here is CASSKPGQVPNYGYTF. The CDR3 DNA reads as TGTGCCAGCAGTAAACCGGGACAGGTGCCTAACTATGGCTACACCTTC.

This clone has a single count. Here the CDR3 reads CASRETTGSNTEAFF. The CDR3 DNA follows: TGTGCCAGCAGGGAAACGACAGGGTCGAACACTGAAGCTTTCTTT. This rearrangement joins TRBV2 to TRBJ1-1, with 7 bases that match TRBD1. CDR3 size: 15 residues. V lost 6 bases to trimming and J lost 1 base; unmatched junction nucleotides: 8. Germline assignment: CDR1 SNHLY and CDR2 FYNNEI.

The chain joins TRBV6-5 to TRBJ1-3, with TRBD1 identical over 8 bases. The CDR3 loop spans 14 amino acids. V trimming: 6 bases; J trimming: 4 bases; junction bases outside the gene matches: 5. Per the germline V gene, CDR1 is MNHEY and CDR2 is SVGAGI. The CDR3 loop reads CASRLQGAGNTIYF. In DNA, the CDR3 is TGTGCCAGCAGACTTCAGGGGGCAGGAAACACCATATATTTT.

Written as DNA, the CDR3 is TGTGCCAGCAGCTTACCAACAGGCCGGGACACTGAAGCTTTCTTT. It codes for CASSLPTGRDTEAFF. This chain links TRBV11-2 with TRBJ1-1; a weak D match, TRBD1 (5 bases). The CDR3 is 15 amino acids. With 2 bases removed from V and 3 bases from J, the gap between germline ends came to 13 bases. Germline V CDR1 and CDR2: SGHAT, FQNNGV.

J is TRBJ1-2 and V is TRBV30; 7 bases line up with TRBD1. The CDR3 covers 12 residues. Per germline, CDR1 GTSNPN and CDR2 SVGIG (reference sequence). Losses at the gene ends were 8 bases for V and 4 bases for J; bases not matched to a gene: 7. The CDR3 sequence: CARDRDPYGYTF. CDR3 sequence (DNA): TGTGCCCGCGACAGGGATCCCTATGGCTACACCTTC.

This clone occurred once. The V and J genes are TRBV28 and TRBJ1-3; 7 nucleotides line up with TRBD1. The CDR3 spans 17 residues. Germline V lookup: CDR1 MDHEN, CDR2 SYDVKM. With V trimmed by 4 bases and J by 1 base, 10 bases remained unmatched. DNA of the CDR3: TGTGCCAGCAGTTCAATGACAGGGACAGAGTCTGGAAACACCATATATTTT. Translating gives CASSSMTGTESGNTIYF.

CDR3 loop: CASSFGINYGYTF. CDR3 coding DNA: TGTGCCAGCAGTTTCGGGATAAACTATGGCTACACCTTC. The chain is built from TRBV27 and TRBJ1-2; D call uncertain. Looked up from germline, CDR1 is MNHEY and CDR2 is SMNVEV (reference sequence). This CDR3 spans 13 amino acids. Trimming removed 3 bases from V and 2 bases from J, with 7 bases in between.

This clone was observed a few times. The CDR3 DNA sequence: TGTGCCAGTAGGACCGGGACAGGGGCGTACCAAGAGACCCAGTACTTC. Translated, it gives CASRTGTGAYQETQYF. This chain links TRBV19 with TRBJ2-5; 10 bases match TRBD1. V trimming: 6 bases; J trimming: 0 bases; junction bases outside the gene matches: 7. CDR1 is LNHDA, CDR2 SQIVND, per germline (reference sequence). This CDR3 has 16 amino acids.

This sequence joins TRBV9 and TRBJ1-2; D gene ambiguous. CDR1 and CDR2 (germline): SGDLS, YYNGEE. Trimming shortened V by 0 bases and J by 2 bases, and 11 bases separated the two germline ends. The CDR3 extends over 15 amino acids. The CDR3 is CASSVADGRNYGYTF. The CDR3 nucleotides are TGTGCCAGCAGCGTAGCTGATGGCAGGAACTATGGCTACACCTTC.

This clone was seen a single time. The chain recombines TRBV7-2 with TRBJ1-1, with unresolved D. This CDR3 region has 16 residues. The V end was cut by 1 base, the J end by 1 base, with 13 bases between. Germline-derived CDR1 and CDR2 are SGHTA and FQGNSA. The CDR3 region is CASSLGLPGPNTEAFF. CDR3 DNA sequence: TGTGCCAGCAGCTTAGGTCTCCCAGGACCGAACACTGAAGCTTTCTTT.

CDR3 loop: CASSSTGGTPLTGELFF. The DNA for the CDR3 is TGTGCCAGCAGTTCGACCGGGGGGACACCTCTCACCGGGGAGCTGTTTTTT. The J gene is TRBJ2-2, the V gene TRBV28, with a weak D call TRBD2 (7 bases). This CDR3 is built from 17 residues. The V gene's germline CDR1 is MDHEN and CDR2 SYDVKM. Between the trimmed V and J ends, which lost 4 bases and 4 bases, there was a span of 19 bases.

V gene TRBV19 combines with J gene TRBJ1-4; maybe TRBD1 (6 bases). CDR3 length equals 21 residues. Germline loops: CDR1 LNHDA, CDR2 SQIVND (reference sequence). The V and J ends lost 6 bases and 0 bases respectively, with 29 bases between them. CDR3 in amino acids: CASSPTRRVDSPRATNEKLFF. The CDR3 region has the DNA TGTGCCAGTAGCCCAACTCGCCGCGTGGACAGCCCTCGGGCAACTAATGAAAAACTGTTTTTT.

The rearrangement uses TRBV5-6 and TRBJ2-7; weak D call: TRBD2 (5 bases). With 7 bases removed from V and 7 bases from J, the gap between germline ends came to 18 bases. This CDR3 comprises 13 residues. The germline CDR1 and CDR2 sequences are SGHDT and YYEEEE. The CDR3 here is CASGGSPLGEQYF. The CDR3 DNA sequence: TGTGCCAGCGGCGGGTCCCCCTTGGGAGAGCAGTACTTC.